Below, 9 T cell receptor beta chains from the same sample are listed, as sequenced in a study of T cell responses to AZD1222 COVID-19 vaccine. Some clones are missing from TCRdb's copy, which holds only in-frame ones; the method was immunoSEQ multiplex PCR. The sample contains 150,000 to 160,000 clones, over 80% of which appear only once. Source: peripheral blood, taken 28 days after the second AZD1222 dose. These receptors originate from an adult who received the AZD1222 COVID-19 vaccine.

V and J are TRBV9 and TRBJ2-3; D tentatively fits TRBD1 or TRBD2 (5 bases each). Per the germline V gene, CDR1 is SGDLS and CDR2 is YYNGEE. The CDR3 is made up of 18 amino acids. Trimming left V 4 bases short and J 1 base short, with 22 bases between. The chain's CDR3 is CASSSRMGDLKGTDTQYF. CDR3 nucleotides: TGTGCCAGCAGCTCCCGGATGGGGGATCTAAAGGGCACAGATACGCAGTATTTT.

The CDR3 loop is CASSKGPTEAFF. The CDR3 nucleotides read TGTGCCAGCAGCAAGGGCCCCACTGAAGCTTTCTTT. The rearrangement joins TRBV6-2 or TRBV6-3 to TRBJ1-1; no clear D gene. Germline CDR1 is MNHEY and CDR2 is SVGEGT. The CDR3 is 12 residues long. Trimming removed 6 bases from V and 4 bases from J, with 9 bases in between.

The chain combines TRBV24-1 with TRBJ1-5; D remains unclear. The length of the CDR3 is 14 residues. V was trimmed by 5 bases and J by 0 bases, leaving 7 bases between them. Germline assignment: CDR1 KGHDR and CDR2 SFDVKD. In DNA, the CDR3 is TGTGCCACCAGTGGACAATATAGCAATCAGCCCCAGCATTTT. This gives the protein CATSGQYSNQPQHF.

The chain couples TRBV11-1 to TRBJ1-3, with D hard to call. V was trimmed by 3 bases and J by 4 bases, leaving 4 bases between them. CDR3 length: 12 amino acids. Germline values: CDR1 SGHAT, CDR2 FQDESV (reference sequence). The CDR3 spells CASSLDGNTIYF. The DNA of the CDR3 is TGTGCCAGCAGCTTGGACGGAAACACCATATATTTT.

Of note for this clone: At the DNA level, this CDR3 is encoded by other sequences in the same sample as well. This chain uses TRBV19 with TRBJ1-5; 9 nucleotides line up with TRBD1. The CDR3 is 16 amino acids. The germline CDR1 and CDR2 sequences are LNHDA and SQIVND (reference sequence). The trim removed 4 bases at V and 4 bases at J, leaving 8 bases unmatched. The CDR3 is CASSTPDRGNNQPQHF. CDR3 DNA: TGTGCCAGTAGTACCCCGGACAGGGGTAATAATCAGCCCCAGCATTTT.

V and J are TRBV29-1 and TRBJ1-2, with D uncertain. V was shortened by 3 bases and J by 1 base, with 6 bases between the two germline ends. The germline CDR1 and CDR2 sequences are SQVTM and ANQGSEA. The CDR3 contains 12 residues. The CDR3 DNA is TGCAGCGTTGACTACAGTAACTATGGCTACACCTTC. Amino acids: CSVDYSNYGYTF.

This clone showed up just once. This chain links TRBV7-8 with TRBJ2-7; 12 bases align to TRBD2. The CDR3 is made up of 15 amino acids. The junction had 0 bases not matched to a gene; V was cut back by 1 base and J by 2 bases. Germline CDR1 is SGHVS and CDR2 is FQNEAQ. The CDR3 is CASSLGLAGAYEQYF. The CDR3 DNA is TGTGCCAGCAGCTTAGGACTAGCGGGAGCCTACGAGCAGTACTTC. Filled out from reference TRBV7-8 and TRBJ2-7, the complete variable domain reads GAGVSQSPRYKVAKRGQDVALRCDPISGHVSLFWYQQALGQGPEFLTYFQNEAQLDKSGLPSDRFFAERPEGSVSTLKIQRTQQEDSAVYLCASSLGLAGAYEQYFGPGTRLTVT.

This clone was seen a single time. The rearrangement links TRBV28 to TRBJ1-2; 9 bases agree with TRBD1. The junction had 10 bases not matched to a gene; V was cut back by 3 bases and J by 8 bases. This CDR3 spans 15 amino acids. CDR1 and CDR2 (germline): MDHEN, SYDVKM. The CDR3 region is CASSLGQDRGGGYTF. CDR3 nucleotide sequence: TGTGCCAGCAGTTTGGGCCAGGACAGGGGTGGCGGCTACACCTTC.

This chain links TRBV24-1 with TRBJ2-7; D may be TRBD2 (5 bases). CDR1 is KGHDR and CDR2 is SFDVKD in the germline V gene. V dropped 7 bases and J dropped 6 bases, with 15 bases sitting between them. This CDR3 has 13 residues. CDR3 sequence reads: CATSRGPEFEQYF. The DNA for the CDR3 is TGTGCCACCAGCCGAGGGCCTGAATTCGAGCAGTACTTC.